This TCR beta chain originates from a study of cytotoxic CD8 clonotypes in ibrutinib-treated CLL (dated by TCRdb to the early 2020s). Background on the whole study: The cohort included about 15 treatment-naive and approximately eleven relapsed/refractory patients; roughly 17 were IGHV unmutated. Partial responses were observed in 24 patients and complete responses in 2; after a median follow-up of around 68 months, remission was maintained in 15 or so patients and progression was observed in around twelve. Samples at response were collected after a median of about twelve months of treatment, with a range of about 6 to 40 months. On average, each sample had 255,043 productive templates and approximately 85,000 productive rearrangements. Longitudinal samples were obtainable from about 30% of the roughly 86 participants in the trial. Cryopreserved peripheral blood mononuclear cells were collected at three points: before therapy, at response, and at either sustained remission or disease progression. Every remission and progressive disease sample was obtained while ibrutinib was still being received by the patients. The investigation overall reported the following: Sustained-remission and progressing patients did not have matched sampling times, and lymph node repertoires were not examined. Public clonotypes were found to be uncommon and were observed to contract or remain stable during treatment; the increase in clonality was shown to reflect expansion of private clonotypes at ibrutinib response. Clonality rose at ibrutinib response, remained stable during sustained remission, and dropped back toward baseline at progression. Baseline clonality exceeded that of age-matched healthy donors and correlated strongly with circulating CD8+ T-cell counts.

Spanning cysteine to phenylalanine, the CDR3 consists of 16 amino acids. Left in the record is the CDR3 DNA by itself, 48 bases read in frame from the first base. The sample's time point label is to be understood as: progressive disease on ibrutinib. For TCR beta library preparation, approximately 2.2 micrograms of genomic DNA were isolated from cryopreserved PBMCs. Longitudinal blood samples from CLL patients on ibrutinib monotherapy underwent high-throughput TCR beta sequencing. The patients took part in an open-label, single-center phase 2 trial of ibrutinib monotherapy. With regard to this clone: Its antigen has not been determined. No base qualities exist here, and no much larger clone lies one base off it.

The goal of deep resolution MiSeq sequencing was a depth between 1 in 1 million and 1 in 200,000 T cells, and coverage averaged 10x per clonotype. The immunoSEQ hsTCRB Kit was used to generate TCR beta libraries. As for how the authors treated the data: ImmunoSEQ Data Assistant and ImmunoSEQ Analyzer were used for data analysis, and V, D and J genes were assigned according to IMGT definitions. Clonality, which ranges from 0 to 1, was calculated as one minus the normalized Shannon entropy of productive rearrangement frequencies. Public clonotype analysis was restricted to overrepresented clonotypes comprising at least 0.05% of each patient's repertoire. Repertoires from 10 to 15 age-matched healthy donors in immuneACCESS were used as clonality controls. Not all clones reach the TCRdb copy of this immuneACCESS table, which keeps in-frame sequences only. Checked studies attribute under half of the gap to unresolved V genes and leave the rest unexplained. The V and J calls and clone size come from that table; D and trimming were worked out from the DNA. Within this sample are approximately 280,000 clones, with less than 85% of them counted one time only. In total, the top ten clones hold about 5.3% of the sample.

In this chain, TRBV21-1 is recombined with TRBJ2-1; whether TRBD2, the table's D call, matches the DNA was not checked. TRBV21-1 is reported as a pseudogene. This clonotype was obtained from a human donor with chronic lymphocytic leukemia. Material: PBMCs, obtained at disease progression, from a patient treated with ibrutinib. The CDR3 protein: CASSKVSGVGNNEQFF. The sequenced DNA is TGTGCCAGCAGCAAAGTTTCCGGGGTAGGTAACAATGAGCAGTTCTTC.